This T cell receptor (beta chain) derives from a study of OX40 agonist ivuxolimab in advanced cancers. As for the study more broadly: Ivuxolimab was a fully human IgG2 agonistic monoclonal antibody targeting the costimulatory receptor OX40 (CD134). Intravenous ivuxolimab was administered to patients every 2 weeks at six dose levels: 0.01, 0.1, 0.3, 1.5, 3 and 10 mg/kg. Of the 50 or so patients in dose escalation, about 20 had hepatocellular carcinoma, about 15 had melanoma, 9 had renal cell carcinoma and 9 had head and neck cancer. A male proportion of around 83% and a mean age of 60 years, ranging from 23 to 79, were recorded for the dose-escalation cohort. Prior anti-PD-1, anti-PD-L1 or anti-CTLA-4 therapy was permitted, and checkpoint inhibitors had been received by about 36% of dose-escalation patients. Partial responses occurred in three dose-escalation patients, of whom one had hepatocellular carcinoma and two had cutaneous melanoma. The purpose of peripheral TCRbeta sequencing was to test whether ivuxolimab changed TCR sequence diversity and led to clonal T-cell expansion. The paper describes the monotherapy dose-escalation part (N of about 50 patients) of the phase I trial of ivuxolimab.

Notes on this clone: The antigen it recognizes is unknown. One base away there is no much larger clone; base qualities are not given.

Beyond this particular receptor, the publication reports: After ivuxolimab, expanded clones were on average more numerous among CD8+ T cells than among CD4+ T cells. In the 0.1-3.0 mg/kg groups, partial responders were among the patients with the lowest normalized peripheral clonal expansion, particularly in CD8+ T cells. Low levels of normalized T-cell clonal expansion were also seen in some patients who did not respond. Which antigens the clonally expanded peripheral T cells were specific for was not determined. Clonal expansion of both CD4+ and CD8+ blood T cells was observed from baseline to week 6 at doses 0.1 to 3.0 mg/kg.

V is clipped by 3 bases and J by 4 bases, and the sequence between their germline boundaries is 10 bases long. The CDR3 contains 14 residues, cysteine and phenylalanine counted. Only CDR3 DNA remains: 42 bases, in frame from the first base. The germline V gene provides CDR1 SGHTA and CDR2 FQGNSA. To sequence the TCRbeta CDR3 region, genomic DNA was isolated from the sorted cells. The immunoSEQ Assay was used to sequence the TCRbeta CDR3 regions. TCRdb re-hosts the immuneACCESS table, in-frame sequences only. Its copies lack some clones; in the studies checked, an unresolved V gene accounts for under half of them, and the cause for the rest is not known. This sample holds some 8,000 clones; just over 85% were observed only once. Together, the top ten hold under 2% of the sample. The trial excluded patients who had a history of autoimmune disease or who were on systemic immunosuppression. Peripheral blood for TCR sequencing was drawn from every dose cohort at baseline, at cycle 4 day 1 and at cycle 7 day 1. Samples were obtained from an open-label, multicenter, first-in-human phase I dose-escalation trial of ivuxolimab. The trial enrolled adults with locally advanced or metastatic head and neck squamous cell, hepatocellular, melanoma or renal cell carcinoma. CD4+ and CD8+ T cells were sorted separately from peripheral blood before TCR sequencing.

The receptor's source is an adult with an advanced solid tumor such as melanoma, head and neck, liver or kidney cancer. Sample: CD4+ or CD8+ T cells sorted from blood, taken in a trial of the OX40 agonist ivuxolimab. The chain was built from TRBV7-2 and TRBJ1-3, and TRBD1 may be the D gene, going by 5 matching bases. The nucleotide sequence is TGTGCCAGCAGCTTTGGGACCTCCGGAAACACCATATATTTT. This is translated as CASSFGTSGNTIYF.